The sequence of this TCR beta chain was determined in a study of response to subunit inactivated influenza vaccine. Findings of the study overall: Every seasonal influenza vaccination brings in few new T cells, the authors suggested.

This CDR3 has 12 residues. Germline assignment: CDR1 ENHRY and CDR2 SYGVKD. The V gene lost 8 bases and the J gene lost 4 bases, with 9 bases spanning the gap. This clonotype was observed at least ten times. Its cognate antigen is unknown. TCRdb itself ran the RT-PCR reads through MiXCR, one entry per CDR3 protein. This table holds 650,000 to 800,000 distinct CDR3 sequences, approximately 17% found once. The V gene is TRBV10-3, the J gene TRBJ1-3; the D is unclear. This specimen was PBMCs from blood, taken more than 4 days after vaccination. This clonotype originated in a man in his fifties or sixties who received an inactivated influenza vaccine. The CDR3 bases are TGTGCCATCGGTCATCCCGGAAACACCATATATTTT. Translating gives CAIGHPGNTIYF.